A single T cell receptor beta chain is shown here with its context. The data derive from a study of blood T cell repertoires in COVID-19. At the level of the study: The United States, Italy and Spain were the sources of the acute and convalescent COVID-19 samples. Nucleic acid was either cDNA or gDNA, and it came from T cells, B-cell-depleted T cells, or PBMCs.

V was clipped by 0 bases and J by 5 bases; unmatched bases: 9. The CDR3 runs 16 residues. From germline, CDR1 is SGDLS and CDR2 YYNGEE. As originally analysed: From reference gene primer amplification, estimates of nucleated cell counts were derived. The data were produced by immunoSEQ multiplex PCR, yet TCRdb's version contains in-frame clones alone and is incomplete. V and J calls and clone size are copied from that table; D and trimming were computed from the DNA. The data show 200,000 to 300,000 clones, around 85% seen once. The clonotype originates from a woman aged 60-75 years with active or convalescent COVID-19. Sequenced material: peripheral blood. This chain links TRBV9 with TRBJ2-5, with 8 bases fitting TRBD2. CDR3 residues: CASSVGGTRRYETQYF. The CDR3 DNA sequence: TGTGCCAGCAGCGTAGGAGGGACTAGGCGGTACGAGACCCAGTACTTC. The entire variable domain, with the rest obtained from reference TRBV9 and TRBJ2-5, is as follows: DSGVTQTPKHLITATGQRVTLRCSPRSGDLSVYWYQQSLDQGLQFLIQYYNGEERAKGNILERFSAQQFPDLHSELNLSSLELGDSALYFCASSVGGTRRYETQYFGPGTRLLVL.